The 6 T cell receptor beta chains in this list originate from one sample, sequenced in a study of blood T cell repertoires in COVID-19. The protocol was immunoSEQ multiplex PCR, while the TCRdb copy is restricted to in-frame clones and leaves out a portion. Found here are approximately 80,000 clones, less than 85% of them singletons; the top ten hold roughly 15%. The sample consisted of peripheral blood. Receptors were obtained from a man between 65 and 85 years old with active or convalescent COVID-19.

The CDR3 loop reads CASRTGTAPQHF. The CDR3 DNA follows: TGTGCCAGCAGGACCGGGACTGCGCCCCAGCATTTT. This rearrangement joins TRBV27 to TRBJ1-5; possible D gene TRBD1, 5 bases. The CDR3 runs 12 residues. The V gene's germline CDR1 is MNHEY and CDR2 SMNVEV (reference sequence). Between the trimmed V and J ends, which lost 6 bases and 9 bases, there was a span of 12 bases.

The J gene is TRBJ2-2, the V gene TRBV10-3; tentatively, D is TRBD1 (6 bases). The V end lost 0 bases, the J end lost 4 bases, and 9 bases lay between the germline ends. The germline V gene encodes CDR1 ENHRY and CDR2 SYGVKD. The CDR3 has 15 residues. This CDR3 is CAISESTGPTGELFF. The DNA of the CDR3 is TGTGCCATCAGTGAGTCGACAGGACCCACCGGGGAGCTGTTTTTT.

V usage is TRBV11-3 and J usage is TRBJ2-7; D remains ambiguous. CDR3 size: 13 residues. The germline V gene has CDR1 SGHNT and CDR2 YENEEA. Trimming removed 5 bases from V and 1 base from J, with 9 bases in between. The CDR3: CASSSHGSYEQYF. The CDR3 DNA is TGTGCCAGCAGCAGTCACGGGTCCTACGAGCAGTACTTC.

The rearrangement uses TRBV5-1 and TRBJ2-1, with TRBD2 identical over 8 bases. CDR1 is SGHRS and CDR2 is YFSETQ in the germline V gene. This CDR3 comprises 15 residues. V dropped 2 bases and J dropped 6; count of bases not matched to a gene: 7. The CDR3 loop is CASSFRSGGGNEQFF. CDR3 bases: TGCGCCAGCAGCTTTCGAAGCGGGGGAGGCAATGAGCAGTTCTTC.

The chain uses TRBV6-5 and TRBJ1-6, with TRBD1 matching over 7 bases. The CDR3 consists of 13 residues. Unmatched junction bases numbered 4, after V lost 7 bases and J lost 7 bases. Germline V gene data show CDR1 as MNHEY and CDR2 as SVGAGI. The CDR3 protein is CASTKQGNSPLHF. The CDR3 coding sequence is TGTGCCAGCACTAAACAGGGGAATTCACCCCTCCACTTT.

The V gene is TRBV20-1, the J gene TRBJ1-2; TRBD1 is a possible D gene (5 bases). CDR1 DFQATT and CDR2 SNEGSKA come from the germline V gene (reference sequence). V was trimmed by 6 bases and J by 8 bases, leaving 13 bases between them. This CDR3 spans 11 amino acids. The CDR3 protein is CSASRVGGYTF. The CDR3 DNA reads TGCAGTGCGAGCAGGGTAGGGGGCTACACCTTC.